This T cell receptor (beta chain) was identified in a study of blood T cell repertoires in COVID-19. Study overall: Sources were T cells, B-cell-depleted T cells, or PBMCs; the material itself was cDNA or gDNA.

As processed by the authors: Scientists estimated how many nucleated cells there were by amplifying reference gene primers. Assay used: immunoSEQ multiplex PCR; TCRdb lists only in-frame clones, some missing. That table gives V, J and clone size, and the DNA gave D and trimming. Of around 88,000 clones in the sample, over 75% were seen once. Germline CDR1 SEHNR, CDR2 FQNEAQ (reference sequence). Trimming at V came to 5 bases and at J to 8 bases, leaving 8 bases not matched to a gene. CDR3 length: 13 residues. This sequence was found in an elderly woman with acute or convalescent COVID-19. The chain is built from TRBV7-9 and TRBJ1-1; 7 bases are shared with TRBD1. Sequencing was done on a sample of peripheral blood. The CDR3 bases are TGTGCCAGCAGCACCAACCCAGGGGGAGAAGCTTTCTTT. Its protein is CASSTNPGGEAFF.